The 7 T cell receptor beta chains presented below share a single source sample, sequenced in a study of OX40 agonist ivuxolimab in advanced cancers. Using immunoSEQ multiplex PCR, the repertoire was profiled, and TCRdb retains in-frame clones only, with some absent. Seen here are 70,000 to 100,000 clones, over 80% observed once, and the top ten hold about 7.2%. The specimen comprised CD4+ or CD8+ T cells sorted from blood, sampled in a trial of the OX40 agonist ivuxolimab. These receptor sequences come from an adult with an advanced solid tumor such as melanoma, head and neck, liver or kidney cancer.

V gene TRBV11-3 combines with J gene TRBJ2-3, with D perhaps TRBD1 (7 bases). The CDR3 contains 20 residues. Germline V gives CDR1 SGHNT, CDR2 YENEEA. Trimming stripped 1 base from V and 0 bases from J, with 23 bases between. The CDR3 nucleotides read TGTGCCAGCAGCTTAGGGGCAGGGGGGAGTTCCGAGAGAAGCACAGATACGCAGTATTTT. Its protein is CASSLGAGGSSERSTDTQYF.

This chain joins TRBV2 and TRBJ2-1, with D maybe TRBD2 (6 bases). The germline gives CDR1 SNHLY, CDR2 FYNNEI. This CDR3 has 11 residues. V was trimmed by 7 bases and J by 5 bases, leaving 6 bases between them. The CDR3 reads CASKRDNEQFF. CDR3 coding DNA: TGTGCCAGCAAGCGGGACAATGAGCAGTTCTTC.

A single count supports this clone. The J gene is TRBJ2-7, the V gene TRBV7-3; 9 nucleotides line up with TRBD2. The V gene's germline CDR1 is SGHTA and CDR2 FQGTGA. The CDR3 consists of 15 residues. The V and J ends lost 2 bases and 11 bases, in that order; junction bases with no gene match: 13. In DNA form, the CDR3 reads TGTGCCAGCAGCTTAGGGGGGACTAGCTCCGGTCTAGAGTACTTC. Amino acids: CASSLGGTSSGLEYF.

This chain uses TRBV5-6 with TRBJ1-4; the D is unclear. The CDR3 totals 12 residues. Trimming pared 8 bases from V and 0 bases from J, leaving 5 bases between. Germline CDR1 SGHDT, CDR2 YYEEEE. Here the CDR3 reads CASTATNEKLFF. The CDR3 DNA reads TGTGCCAGTACAGCAACTAATGAAAAACTGTTTTTT.

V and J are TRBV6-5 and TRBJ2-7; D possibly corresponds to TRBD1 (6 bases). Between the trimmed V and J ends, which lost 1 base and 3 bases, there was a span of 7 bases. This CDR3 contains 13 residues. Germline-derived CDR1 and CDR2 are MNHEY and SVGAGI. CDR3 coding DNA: TGTGCCAGCAGTTACTTACAGGGCTACGAGCAGTACTTC. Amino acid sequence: CASSYLQGYEQYF.

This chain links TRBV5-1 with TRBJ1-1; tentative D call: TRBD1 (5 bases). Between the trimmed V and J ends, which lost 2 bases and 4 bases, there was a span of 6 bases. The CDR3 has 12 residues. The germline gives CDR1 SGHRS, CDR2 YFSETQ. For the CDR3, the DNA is TGCGCCAGCAGCTTCCAGGGCACTGAAGCTTTCTTT. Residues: CASSFQGTEAFF.

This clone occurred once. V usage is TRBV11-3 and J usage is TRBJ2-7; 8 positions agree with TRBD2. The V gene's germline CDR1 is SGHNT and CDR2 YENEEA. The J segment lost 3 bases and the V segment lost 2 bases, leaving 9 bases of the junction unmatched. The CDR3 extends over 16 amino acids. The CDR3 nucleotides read TGTGCCAGCAGCTTATTCCGGGCCCGGGAGGGCTACGAGCAGTACTTC. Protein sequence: CASSLFRAREGYEQYF.